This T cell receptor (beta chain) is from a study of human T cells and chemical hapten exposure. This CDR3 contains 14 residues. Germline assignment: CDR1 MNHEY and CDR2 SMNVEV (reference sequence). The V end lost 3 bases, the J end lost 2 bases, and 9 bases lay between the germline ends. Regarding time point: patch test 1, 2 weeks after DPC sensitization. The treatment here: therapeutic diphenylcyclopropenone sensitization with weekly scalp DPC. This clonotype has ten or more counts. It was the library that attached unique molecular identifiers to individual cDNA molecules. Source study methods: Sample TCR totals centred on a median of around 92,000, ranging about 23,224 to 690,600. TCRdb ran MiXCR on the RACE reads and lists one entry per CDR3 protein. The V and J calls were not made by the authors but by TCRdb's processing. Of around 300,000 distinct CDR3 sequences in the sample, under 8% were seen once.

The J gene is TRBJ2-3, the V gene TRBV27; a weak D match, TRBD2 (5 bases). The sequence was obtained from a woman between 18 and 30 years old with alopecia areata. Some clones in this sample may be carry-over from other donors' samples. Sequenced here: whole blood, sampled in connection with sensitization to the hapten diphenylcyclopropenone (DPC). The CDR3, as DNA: TGTGCCAGCAGTTTTAGCGCCATCACAGATACGCAGTATTTT. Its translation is CASSFSAITDTQYF.